The 16 T cell receptor beta chains in this list originate from one sample, sequenced in a study of blood T cells in healthy people across ages (dated by TCRdb to about 2015). The library was prepared using 5' RACE. TCRdb shows the sequencer as Illumina HiSeq 2500. A second PCR of roughly 6 to 11 cycles was run with a J-beta primer mix and a sample-barcoded 5' primer. TCRdb reprocessing: public reads trimmed at Q25 with fastp, clones called with MiXCR, in-frame beta chains kept. Merged by CDR3 protein, the rows form single entries marked with the most common genes and DNA. This sample has about 1.6 million distinct CDR3 sequences in its table, and 34% of those were observed once. The top ten clones comprise approximately 11% of the sample. What was sequenced was blood. The receptors were sampled from a woman in her twenties or thirties in good health.

This clonotype was seen ten or more times. CDR3 amino acids: CASSLGLARNEQFF. In DNA, the CDR3 is TGTGCCAGCAGCTTGGGACTAGCGCGCAATGAGCAGTTCTTC. J is TRBJ2-1 and V is TRBV9; 10 bases align to TRBD2. Germline CDR1 reads SGDLS; CDR2 reads YYNGEE. This CDR3 has 14 residues. V shed 4 bases and J 6 bases; nucleotides not matched to a gene: 4.

This clonotype was seen more than once but under ten times. V usage is TRBV27 and J usage is TRBJ2-5; 12 positions agree with TRBD2. With 4 bases clipped from V and 4 bases from J, the junction kept 7 bases outside the gene matches. From germline, CDR1 is MNHEY and CDR2 SMNVEV (reference sequence). The CDR3 loop spans 16 amino acids. The CDR3 nucleotides are TGTGCCAGCAGTTCACGACTAGCGGGGGTTGGAGAGACCCAGTACTTC. Protein: CASSSRLAGVGETQYF.

With respect to this clonotype: One base away lies a much larger clone, so this may be a sequencing read error. This sequence joins TRBV7-3 and TRBJ2-5; D unresolved. With the DNA end fitting TRBJ2-7 better, the J assignment may be wrong. Looked up from germline, CDR1 is SGHTA and CDR2 is FQGTGA. This CDR3 is 13 amino acids long. CDR3 residues: CASNLGLYYEQYF. In DNA, the CDR3 is TGTGCCAGCAACTTAGGTTTGTACTACGAGCAGTACTTC.

In DNA form, the CDR3 reads TGTGCCAGCAGTTACTCCTGGGACAGGGTAGGAGCTTTCTTT. Translated, it gives CASSYSWDRVGAFF. The chain uses TRBV6-6 and TRBJ1-1; TRBD1 agrees at 9 bases. This CDR3 spans 14 amino acids. Per germline, CDR1 MNHNY and CDR2 SVGAGI (reference sequence). Trimming at V came to 0 bases and at J to 10 bases, leaving 6 bases not matched to a gene.

This clonotype has a count of ten or more. The chain uses TRBV5-1 and TRBJ2-1; 15 bases map to TRBD2. The junction had 5 bases not matched to a gene; V was cut back by 4 bases and J by 3 bases. Germline-derived CDR1 and CDR2 are SGHRS and YFSETQ. The CDR3 runs 17 residues. This CDR3 is CASSAGLAGGFYNEQFF. As DNA, the CDR3 is TGCGCCAGCAGCGCTGGACTAGCGGGGGGGTTCTACAATGAGCAGTTCTTC.

The chain joins TRBV29-1 to TRBJ1-5; D is possibly TRBD1 (5 bases). The V end lost 7 bases, the J end lost 2 bases, and 12 bases lay between the germline ends. CDR1 and CDR2 from the germline V gene are SQVTM and ANQGSEA. The CDR3 length is 13 residues. CDR3 DNA sequence: TGCAGCGCCGTGGGGCAGGGCAATCAGCCCCAGCATTTT. It yields the protein CSAVGQGNQPQHF. Using reference TRBV29-1 and TRBJ1-5 for the parts outside the CDR3, the full variable domain is SAVISQKPSRDICQRGTSLTIQCQVDSQVTMMFWYRQQPGQSLTLIATANQGSEATYESGFVIDKFPISRPNLTFSTLTVSNMSPEDSSIYLCSAVGQGNQPQHFGDGTRLSIL.

This chain connects TRBV5-1 to TRBJ2-1; D remains ambiguous. Germline V CDR1 and CDR2: SGHRS, YFSETQ. The V and J ends lost 6 bases and 0 bases respectively, with 7 bases between them. The CDR3 runs to 13 residues. This chain's CDR3 is CASMAGSYNEQFF. The CDR3 coding sequence is TGCGCCAGCATGGCTGGCTCCTACAATGAGCAGTTCTTC.

The rearrangement uses TRBV9 and TRBJ2-5, with D hard to call. Germline CDR1 SGDLS, CDR2 YYNGEE. V shed 0 bases and J shed 0 bases, with 6 bases lying between them. CDR3 size: 14 residues. The CDR3 DNA follows: TGTGCCAGCAGCGTAGGTCGGAACCAAGAGACCCAGTACTTC. This encodes CASSVGRNQETQYF.

This clonotype was seen more than once but under ten times. CDR3 bases: TGTGCCAGCAGGACACCCCAAGAGACCCAGTACTTC. It yields the protein CASRTPQETQYF. The V gene is TRBV2, the J gene TRBJ2-5; no clear D. The V gene's germline CDR1 is SNHLY and CDR2 FYNNEI. The CDR3 covers 12 residues. V lost 6 bases to trimming and J lost 1 base, with 6 bases between them.

V and J are TRBV5-1 and TRBJ1-2; weak D call: TRBD1 (5 bases). The germline V and J ends were trimmed by 6 bases and 6 bases, with 24 bases remaining between them. The CDR3 spans 16 residues. From germline, CDR1 is SGHRS and CDR2 YFSETQ. CDR3 amino acids: CASTEIIGANNNGYTF. The DNA of the CDR3 is TGCGCCAGCACCGAAATTATTGGGGCAAATAATAATGGCTACACCTTC.

This chain uses TRBV5-5 with TRBJ1-5; unclear D gene. The germline V gene has CDR1 SGHKS and CDR2 YYEKEE (reference sequence). The CDR3 loop spans 12 amino acids. Between the trimmed V and J ends, which lost 5 bases and 9 bases, there was a span of 12 bases. The CDR3 region is CASSETPGPQHF. DNA for the CDR3: TGTGCCAGCAGTGAGACCCCCGGGCCCCAGCATTTT.

This clonotype came up a few times. The chain recombines TRBV5-1 with TRBJ2-1; the match to TRBD2 covers 13 bases. V shed 3 bases, J shed 9 bases, and the junction held 6 bases outside the gene matches. Germline V gene lookup returns CDR1 SGHRS and CDR2 YFSETQ. CDR3 length equals 15 residues. The CDR3 here is CASSSGTSGKVEQFF. CDR3 bases: TGCGCCAGCAGCTCCGGGACTAGCGGGAAAGTTGAGCAGTTCTTC. Full variable domain (rest looked up from reference TRBV5-1 and TRBJ2-1): KAGVTQTPRYLIKTRGQQVTLSCSPISGHRSVSWYQQTPGQGLQFLFEYFSETQRNKGNFPGRFSGRQFSNSRSEMNVSTLELGDSALYLCASSSGTSGKVEQFFGPGTRLTVL.

This chain connects TRBV18 to TRBJ1-1, with D perhaps TRBD1 (6 bases). The V gene's germline CDR1 is KGHSH and CDR2 LQKENI. V dropped 6 bases and J dropped 7 bases, with 15 bases sitting between them. There are 13 residues in the CDR3. The CDR3 DNA follows: TGTGCCAGCTCTCCGAACAGGGATATTGAAGCTTTCTTT. Amino acids: CASSPNRDIEAFF.

This chain joins TRBV6-1 and TRBJ2-1; D uncertain. From germline, CDR1 is MNHNS and CDR2 SASEGT. CDR3 size: 17 residues. Trimming shortened V by 0 bases and J by 5 bases, and 17 bases separated the two germline ends. In DNA form, the CDR3 reads TGTGCCAGCAGTGAAGCCCTTGCCAGCGAAGTCGACAATGAGCAGTTCTTC. Translation gives CASSEALASEVDNEQFF.

The rearrangement links TRBV4-1 to TRBJ1-2, with TRBD1 identical over 7 bases. Trimming cost V 7 bases and J 4 bases; bases outside gene matches: 9. The CDR3 has 14 amino acids. The V gene's germline CDR1 is MGHRA and CDR2 YSYEKL. Written as DNA, the CDR3 is TGCGCCAGCAACAAGCCGGGACAGTCCTATGGCTACACCTTC. Its protein product is CASNKPGQSYGYTF.

This clonotype has just a few counts. V gene TRBV6-5 combines with J gene TRBJ2-4; D possibly corresponds to TRBD2 (7 bases). The CDR3 runs to 15 residues. Trimming cost V 0 bases and J 12 bases, with 18 bases left between them. Germline-derived CDR1 and CDR2 are MNHEY and SVGAGI. CDR3 region: CASSYSGGGQTDQYF. DNA for the CDR3: TGTGCCAGCAGTTACTCGGGAGGGGGGCAAACGGATCAGTACTTC.